The 5 T cell receptor beta chains below come from one sample, sequenced in a study of blood T cell repertoires in COVID-19. Clones were read by immunoSEQ multiplex PCR, and TCRdb kept only the in-frame ones, dropping some. The sample comprises about 360,000 clones, more than 85% of which are singletons, and 3% rests with the top ten. Sequencing was carried out using peripheral blood. The receptors were sampled from a human donor in a cohort sampled during active COVID-19.

The chain has TRBV7-6 and TRBJ2-1; 8 bases are a match to TRBD2. Looked up from germline, CDR1 is SGHVS and CDR2 is FNYEAQ. This CDR3 has 15 amino acids. Germline trimming cut 2 bases from V and 9 bases from J; bases unmatched to any gene: 9. The DNA of the CDR3 is TGTGCCAGCAGCTTATTAACTAGCGGACAAAGTGAGCAGTTCTTC. It yields the protein CASSLLTSGQSEQFF.

The table lists this clone with a few counts. The chain employs TRBV7-9 and TRBJ1-1; D is undetermined. V was pared by 2 bases and J by 5 bases, with 12 bases between. The CDR3 extends over 14 amino acids. Germline V lookup: CDR1 SEHNR, CDR2 FQNEAQ (reference sequence). The CDR3, as DNA: TGTGCCAGCAGCTTAAACTCCCCGGGGACTGAAGCTTTCTTT. It codes for CASSLNSPGTEAFF.

This chain links TRBV27 with TRBJ1-1; 11 positions match TRBD1. Germline V gene sequence: CDR1 MNHEY, CDR2 SMNVEV (reference sequence). The trim removed 5 bases at V and 5 bases at J, leaving 4 bases unmatched. This CDR3 is built from 14 residues. The CDR3 loop reads CASSPGTGGTEAFF. As DNA, the CDR3 is TGTGCCAGCAGTCCCGGGACAGGGGGGACTGAAGCTTTCTTT.

With respect to this clone: This specimen includes other DNA sequences encoding the same CDR3. This chain connects TRBV7-2 to TRBJ2-5, with D possibly being TRBD1 (5 bases). CDR3 length: 13 amino acids. V was trimmed by 5 bases and J by 3 bases, leaving 10 bases between them. Germline lookup yields CDR1 SGHTA and CDR2 FQGNSA. The CDR3 region is CASSLGAEETQYF. DNA for the CDR3: TGTGCCAGCAGCCTAGGGGCAGAAGAGACCCAGTACTTC.

The gene calls are TRBV7-9 and TRBJ1-6, with D uncertain. Germline loops: CDR1 SEHNR, CDR2 FQNEAQ (reference sequence). The CDR3 contains 16 residues. The germline V and J ends were trimmed by 1 base and 7 bases, with 14 bases remaining between them. This CDR3 is CASSLGGGRRNSPLHF. CDR3 in DNA: TGTGCCAGCAGCTTAGGAGGTGGGAGGAGAAATTCACCCCTCCACTTT.